This entry lists 19 T cell receptor beta chains sequenced from one sample in a study of blood T cell repertoires in COVID-19. The data were produced by immunoSEQ multiplex PCR, yet TCRdb's version contains in-frame clones alone and is incomplete. Among under 80,000 clones listed, 88% were seen once. Sequenced: peripheral blood. The receptor set was obtained from a human donor in a cohort sampled during active COVID-19.

In its sample, this clone was seen once. The chain uses TRBV2 and TRBJ2-2; the D is unclear. Trimming removed 4 bases from V and 2 bases from J, with 8 bases in between. This CDR3 comprises 14 residues. CDR1 is SNHLY, CDR2 FYNNEI, per germline. The CDR3 loop reads CASSVRGNTGELFF. Here the CDR3 DNA reads TGTGCCAGCAGTGTGAGAGGAAACACCGGGGAGCTGTTTTTT.

This rearrangement joins TRBV6-5 to TRBJ1-1, with D tentatively TRBD1 (5 bases). CDR1 and CDR2 (germline): MNHEY, SVGAGI. V lost 7 bases and J 5 bases, leaving 20 bases between the germline ends. The CDR3 runs to 15 residues. The CDR3, as DNA: TGTGCCAGCAACCGTGCAGGGTCGGTTTTAACTGAAGCTTTCTTT. As protein: CASNRAGSVLTEAFF.

The chain employs TRBV19 and TRBJ2-3, with 8 positions matching TRBD1. The CDR3 runs to 14 residues. V was clipped by 6 bases and J by 4 bases; unmatched bases: 6. Germline V gene data show CDR1 as LNHDA and CDR2 as SQIVND (reference sequence). The CDR3 is CASRDRGSSDTQYF. Written as DNA, the CDR3 is TGTGCCAGTAGAGACAGGGGCTCATCAGATACGCAGTATTTT.

This sequence joins TRBV7-3 and TRBJ2-4; no definite D call. The V gene's germline CDR1 is SGHTA and CDR2 FQGTGA. The CDR3 is 12 residues long. V shed 2 bases and J shed 7 bases, with 6 bases lying between them. CDR3 sequence (DNA): TGTGCCAGCAGCTTAGAGGAGAACATTCAGTACTTC. It codes for CASSLEENIQYF.

This sequence joins TRBV6-6 and TRBJ2-2, with 7 positions matching TRBD1. Germline CDR1 is MNHNY and CDR2 is SVGAGI (reference sequence). V lost 10 bases, J lost 5 bases, and 10 bases stayed unmatched. The CDR3 is 14 residues long. The CDR3 nucleotides read TGTGCCACGACAGACAGGGTCGGAACCGGGGAGCTGTTTTTT. Translation: CATTDRVGTGELFF.

This rearrangement joins TRBV28 to TRBJ2-1, with unresolved D. With 5 bases removed from V and 5 bases from J, the gap between germline ends came to 10 bases. CDR3 size: 13 residues. Germline V gives CDR1 MDHEN, CDR2 SYDVKM. The chain's CDR3 is CASSIDLDNEQFF. The CDR3 region has the DNA TGTGCCAGCAGTATAGATTTGGACAATGAGCAGTTCTTC.

The chain links TRBV13 to TRBJ2-1; 7 positions match TRBD2. After removal of 0 bases from V and 7 bases from J, the junction contained 12 bases not matched to a gene. Germline CDR1 reads PRHDT; CDR2 reads FYEKMQ (reference sequence). The CDR3 length is 17 residues. Here the CDR3 reads CASSLGGAGDSNNEQFF. The CDR3 region has the DNA TGTGCCAGCAGCTTAGGAGGGGCGGGAGATTCTAATAATGAGCAGTTCTTC.

This rearrangement joins TRBV19 to TRBJ2-4; possible D gene TRBD2, 6 bases. Germline-derived CDR1 and CDR2 are LNHDA and SQIVND (reference sequence). V was clipped by 4 bases and J by 6 bases, with 19 bases between them. This CDR3 is 16 amino acids long. The CDR3 reads CASSNPDGPGVNIQYF. DNA of the CDR3: TGTGCCAGTAGTAACCCCGACGGTCCGGGGGTAAACATTCAGTACTTC.

This rearrangement joins TRBV2 to TRBJ2-3; 11 bases are shared with TRBD2. The CDR3 covers 15 residues. Germline V gene sequence: CDR1 SNHLY, CDR2 FYNNEI. J gave up 2 bases and V 5 bases, and 3 bases lay outside the gene matches. The CDR3 protein is CASSRLAGYTDTQYF. In DNA, the CDR3 is TGTGCCAGCAGTCGACTAGCGGGATACACAGATACGCAGTATTTT.

V usage is TRBV7-9 and J usage is TRBJ2-5; D possibly corresponds to TRBD1 (7 bases). Germline V gene lookup returns CDR1 SEHNR and CDR2 FQNEAQ (reference sequence). V lost 5 bases, J lost 1 base, and 14 bases lay in between. The CDR3 contains 15 residues. The CDR3 loop is CASSPSRGAQETQYF. The DNA for the CDR3 is TGTGCCAGCAGCCCAAGCAGGGGGGCCCAAGAGACCCAGTACTTC.

This chain uses TRBV4-1 with TRBJ2-2; 9 bases line up with TRBD1. Germline V CDR1 and CDR2: MGHRA, YSYEKL. Trimming removed 4 bases from V and 2 bases from J; junction bases left unmatched: 2. The CDR3 consists of 15 residues. This chain's CDR3 is CASSPGQGNTGELFF. As DNA, the CDR3 is TGCGCCAGCAGCCCGGGACAGGGTAACACCGGGGAGCTGTTTTTT.

V gene TRBV11-2 combines with J gene TRBJ2-1, with D unresolved. Trimming took 1 base from V and 4 from J, leaving 5 bases between them. Germline assignment: CDR1 SGHAT and CDR2 FQNNGV. The CDR3 has 13 residues. The CDR3, as DNA: TGTGCCAGCAGCTTAGCTAGATACAATGAGCAGTTCTTC. As protein: CASSLARYNEQFF.

The rearrangement joins TRBV7-9 to TRBJ2-6; the D gene is possibly TRBD2 (6 bases). Germline V gene data show CDR1 as SEHNR and CDR2 as FQNEAQ (reference sequence). The length of the CDR3 is 16 residues. The V gene lost 6 bases and the J gene lost 2 bases, with 14 bases spanning the gap. CDR3 loop: CASSFRGGAGANVLTF. CDR3 bases: TGTGCCAGCAGTTTTAGGGGCGGGGCTGGGGCCAACGTCCTGACTTTC. The variable domain in full, with the rest retrieved from reference TRBV7-9 and TRBJ2-6, is DTGVSQNPRHKITKRGQNVTFRCDPISEHNRLYWYRQTLGQGPEFLTYFQNEAQLEKSRLLSDRFSAERPKGSFSTLEIQRTEQGDSAMYLCASSFRGGAGANVLTFGAGSRLTVL.

This chain links TRBV6-1 with TRBJ2-1; D not certain. Germline assignment: CDR1 MNHNS and CDR2 SASEGT. V was trimmed by 3 bases and J by 10 bases, leaving 7 bases between them. The CDR3 is made up of 11 amino acids. The CDR3: CASSDLGEQFF. CDR3 sequence (DNA): TGTGCCAGCAGTGACCTAGGAGAGCAGTTCTTC.

This chain links TRBV5-1 with TRBJ2-1, with a possible D match to TRBD1 (5 bases). The germline gives CDR1 SGHRS, CDR2 YFSETQ. Trimming shortened V by 2 bases and J by 4 bases, and 16 bases separated the two germline ends. The CDR3 has 16 residues. CDR3 in DNA: TGCGCCAGCAGCTTAGGGTACAGGACACTTTACAATGAGCAGTTCTTC. Its protein product is CASSLGYRTLYNEQFF.

The rearrangement joins TRBV27 to TRBJ2-7, with 7 bases fitting TRBD2. The germline CDR1 and CDR2 sequences are MNHEY and SMNVEV (reference sequence). This CDR3 is 14 amino acids long. J lost 2 bases, V lost 6 bases, and 7 bases had no gene match. The CDR3 DNA follows: TGTGCCAGCAGCCCCGGGGGGATAACCTACGAGCAGTACTTC. Encoded protein: CASSPGGITYEQYF.

The rearrangement uses TRBV29-1 and TRBJ1-5, with D perhaps matching TRBD1 (5 bases). V was shortened by 6 bases and J by 7 bases, with 19 bases between the two germline ends. CDR1 SQVTM and CDR2 ANQGSEA come from the germline V gene. This CDR3 region has 14 residues. CDR3: CSVGGGGDGQPQHF. The CDR3, as DNA: TGCAGCGTGGGGGGTGGGGGAGATGGCCAGCCCCAGCATTTT.

V and J are TRBV5-1 and TRBJ2-5; 14 nucleotides agree with TRBD2. Losses at the gene ends were 3 bases for V and 3 bases for J; bases not matched to a gene: 1. Looked up from germline, CDR1 is SGHRS and CDR2 is YFSETQ. The CDR3 extends over 15 amino acids. The CDR3 here is CASSWGLAGEETQYF. CDR3 DNA: TGCGCCAGCAGCTGGGGACTAGCGGGAGAAGAGACCCAGTACTTC. Full variable domain (missing parts from reference TRBV5-1 and TRBJ2-5): KAGVTQTPRYLIKTRGQQVTLSCSPISGHRSVSWYQQTPGQGLQFLFEYFSETQRNKGNFPGRFSGRQFSNSRSEMNVSTLELGDSALYLCASSWGLAGEETQYFGPGTRLLVL.

This clone was picked up a small number of times. J is TRBJ1-5 and V is TRBV9; D perhaps matches TRBD1 (5 bases). The germline gives CDR1 SGDLS, CDR2 YYNGEE. The CDR3 has 15 amino acids. With 0 bases removed from V and 0 bases from J, the gap between germline ends came to 7 bases. In DNA, the CDR3 is TGTGCCAGCAGCGTAGAGGGGTATAGCAATCAGCCCCAGCATTTT. It codes for CASSVEGYSNQPQHF. The full variable domain, rest sourced from reference TRBV9 and TRBJ1-5, is DSGVTQTPKHLITATGQRVTLRCSPRSGDLSVYWYQQSLDQGLQFLIQYYNGEERAKGNILERFSAQQFPDLHSELNLSSLELGDSALYFCASSVEGYSNQPQHFGDGTRLSIL.